These T cell receptor beta chains were read from a single sample in a study of CD8 T cells in acute hepatitis C reinfection. Generated by immunoSEQ multiplex PCR, the TCRdb table keeps only in-frame clones and is missing some. Among approximately 40,000 clones, 80% to 90% were seen once, and the ten largest hold 10% to 11%. Material for sequencing was naive CD8+ T cells from PBMCs. All receptors come from a woman aged 18-30 years who spontaneously cleared hepatitis C infection. CDR3s include the opening cysteine and the closing phenylalanine or tryptophan. The D gene is left open where the match is weak. Clone size is shown for a subset of rows, as once, few, many or a class of expanded clone.

V gene: TRBV9; J gene: TRBJ2-1; D gene: TRBD2; CDR3 length: 15; clone size: NA; CDR3 protein: CASSEAGEEYNEQFF; CDR3 DNA: TGTGCCAGCAGCGAGGCGGGAGAAGAGTACAATGAGCAGTTCTTC
V gene: TRBV5-1; J gene: TRBJ1-2; D gene: TRBD1; CDR3 length: 15; clone size: once; CDR3 protein: CASSPRGTGIDGYTF; CDR3 DNA: TGCGCCAGCAGCCCCCGGGGGACAGGGATCGATGGCTACACCTTC
V gene: TRBV7-8; J gene: TRBJ2-1; D gene: TRBD2; CDR3 length: 15; clone size: NA; CDR3 protein: CASSPVVAGPGGQFF; CDR3 DNA: TGTGCCAGCAGCCCCGTAGTAGCGGGACCTGGGGGGCAGTTCTTC
V gene: TRBV5-4; J gene: TRBJ1-1; D gene: TRBD1; CDR3 length: 14; clone size: NA; CDR3 protein: CASSYGTANTEAFF; CDR3 DNA: TGTGCCAGCAGCTACGGGACAGCGAACACTGAAGCTTTCTTT
V gene: TRBV7-9; J gene: TRBJ2-7; D gene: TRBD1; CDR3 length: 13; clone size: NA; CDR3 protein: CAGTTGAPYEQYF; CDR3 DNA: TGTGCCGGAACAACAGGGGCCCCCTACGAGCAGTACTTC
V gene: TRBV10-3; J gene: TRBJ1-1; D gene: NA; CDR3 length: 13; clone size: NA; CDR3 protein: CAITRDDGTEAFF; CDR3 DNA: TGTGCCATCACCAGGGACGATGGAACTGAAGCTTTCTTT
V gene: TRBV7-6; J gene: TRBJ1-3; D gene: NA; CDR3 length: 15; clone size: NA; CDR3 protein: CASSLEDDLGNTIYF; CDR3 DNA: TGTGCCAGCAGCTTAGAGGACGACTTGGGAAACACCATATATTTT
V gene: TRBV5-1; J gene: TRBJ2-5; D gene: NA; CDR3 length: 15; clone size: once; CDR3 protein: CASSLHTAGEETQYF; CDR3 DNA: TGCGCCAGCAGCTTGCACACAGCGGGTGAAGAGACCCAGTACTTC
V gene: TRBV29-1; J gene: TRBJ1-1; D gene: TRBD1; CDR3 length: 14; clone size: NA; CDR3 protein: CSVEDRGLSTEAFF; CDR3 DNA: TGCAGCGTTGAAGACAGGGGGCTTTCCACTGAAGCTTTCTTT
V gene: TRBV9; J gene: TRBJ2-7; D gene: NA; CDR3 length: 15; clone size: NA; CDR3 protein: CASSSGDGPLPGQYF; CDR3 DNA: TGTGCCAGCAGCTCCGGTGACGGGCCCCTTCCCGGGCAGTACTTC
V gene: TRBV7-9; J gene: TRBJ1-1; D gene: NA; CDR3 length: 15; clone size: NA; CDR3 protein: CASSPRVGLSTEAFF; CDR3 DNA: TGTGCCAGCAGCCCTCGGGTGGGGTTAAGCACTGAAGCTTTCTTT
V gene: TRBV7-9; J gene: TRBJ2-1; D gene: NA; CDR3 length: 14; clone size: NA; CDR3 protein: CASSLRTNDNEQFF; CDR3 DNA: TGTGCCAGCAGCTTACGGACGAATGACAATGAGCAGTTCTTC
V gene: TRBV27; J gene: TRBJ2-7; D gene: TRBD2; CDR3 length: 12; clone size: NA; CDR3 protein: CAVASGPYEQYF; CDR3 DNA: TGTGCCGTCGCTAGCGGGCCCTACGAGCAGTACTTC
V gene: TRBV27; J gene: TRBJ2-1; D gene: TRBD2; CDR3 length: 14; clone size: NA; CDR3 protein: CASSSGGSYNEQFF; CDR3 DNA: TGTGCCAGCAGTTCTGGCGGGAGCTACAATGAGCAGTTCTTC
V gene: TRBV6-1; J gene: TRBJ2-3; D gene: TRBD2; CDR3 length: 15; clone size: NA; CDR3 protein: CASSTVAGDPDTQYF; CDR3 DNA: TGTGCCAGCAGTACGGTAGCGGGAGACCCAGATACGCAGTATTTT
V gene: TRBV13; J gene: TRBJ2-1; D gene: TRBD2; CDR3 length: 16; clone size: NA; CDR3 protein: CASSLFGTSGRAPLFF; CDR3 DNA: TGTGCCAGCAGCTTATTTGGGACTAGCGGGAGGGCGCCATTGTTCTTC
V gene: TRBV6-5; J gene: TRBJ1-2; D gene: NA; CDR3 length: 15; clone size: few; CDR3 protein: CATRPGPLPNYGYTF; CDR3 DNA: TGTGCCACCCGCCCCGGACCGCTACCTAACTATGGCTACACCTTC
V gene: TRBV14; J gene: TRBJ2-1; D gene: TRBD2; CDR3 length: 15; clone size: NA; CDR3 protein: CASSDYSGTYNEQFF; CDR3 DNA: TGTGCCAGCAGCGACTATAGCGGGACCTACAATGAGCAGTTCTTC
V gene: TRBV7-8; J gene: TRBJ2-1; D gene: TRBD2; CDR3 length: 22; clone size: NA; CDR3 protein: CASSLVGGTSGRTYKTYNEQFF; CDR3 DNA: TGTGCCAGCAGCTTAGTAGGTGGGACTAGCGGGAGGACCTATAAGACTTACAATGAGCAGTTCTTC
V gene: TRBV27; J gene: TRBJ1-1; D gene: NA; CDR3 length: 14; clone size: NA; CDR3 protein: CASSLQGPGTEAFF; CDR3 DNA: TGTGCCAGCAGTTTGCAGGGGCCGGGGACTGAAGCTTTCTTT
V gene: TRBV4-1; J gene: TRBJ2-6; D gene: NA; CDR3 length: 16; clone size: NA; CDR3 protein: CASSQEGTSGANVLTF; CDR3 DNA: TGCGCCAGCAGCCAAGAAGGGACCTCTGGGGCCAACGTCCTGACTTTC
V gene: TRBV14; J gene: TRBJ2-7; D gene: NA; CDR3 length: 11; clone size: once; CDR3 protein: CASSLSYEQYF; CDR3 DNA: TGTGCCAGCAGCCTCTCCTACGAGCAGTACTTC
V gene: TRBV4-2; J gene: TRBJ2-2; D gene: NA; CDR3 length: 14; clone size: NA; CDR3 protein: CASSRDPNSGELFF; CDR3 DNA: TGTGCCAGCAGCCGAGATCCAAACTCCGGGGAGCTGTTTTTT
V gene: TRBV5-5; J gene: TRBJ2-7; D gene: NA; CDR3 length: 14; clone size: once; CDR3 protein: CASSLNDYTYEQYF; CDR3 DNA: TGTGCCAGCAGTCTTAACGATTACACTTACGAGCAGTACTTC
V gene: TRBV14; J gene: TRBJ2-1; D gene: NA; CDR3 length: 18; clone size: NA; CDR3 protein: CASSQLIWEGAIPNEQFF; CDR3 DNA: TGTGCCAGCAGCCAATTAATCTGGGAGGGGGCAATCCCCAATGAGCAGTTCTTC
V gene: TRBV5-1; J gene: TRBJ1-5; D gene: NA; CDR3 length: 13; clone size: few; CDR3 protein: CASSLDPNQPQHF; CDR3 DNA: TGCGCCAGCAGCCTGGATCCCAATCAGCCCCAGCATTTT
V gene: TRBV9; J gene: TRBJ1-4; D gene: NA; CDR3 length: 14; clone size: NA; CDR3 protein: CASSVGDPGEKLFF; CDR3 DNA: TGTGCCAGCAGCGTAGGGGACCCGGGTGAAAAACTGTTTTTT
V gene: TRBV19; J gene: TRBJ1-2; D gene: NA; CDR3 length: 14; clone size: NA; CDR3 protein: CASSLYTGHYGYTF; CDR3 DNA: TGTGCCAGTAGTTTATATACAGGGCACTATGGCTACACCTTC